This T cell receptor (beta chain) stems from a study of neoadjuvant anti-PD-1 for oral cavity cancer. Study information: Around day 43, patients without progression received a fourth nivolumab dose before surgery.

Sequencing used immunoSEQ multiplex PCR; TCRdb keeps in-frame clones, though not all of them. The sample records about 12,000 clones, roughly 60% being singletons. Study findings and constraints: PBMC Gini-index clonality exceeded responders' in non-responders post-nivolumab.

Trimming took 5 bases from V and 3 from J, leaving 13 bases between them. CDR1 is SGHTA and CDR2 is FQGNSA in the germline V gene. This CDR3 is 14 amino acids long. Comment on this clone: The antigen is not known.

Patients were newly diagnosed with stage II-IVA oral cavity squamous cell carcinoma without prior systemic or radiation treatment. The patients had HPV-negative, locally advanced oral cavity squamous cell carcinoma. The specimen was PBMCs, collected before nivolumab (anti-PD-1) treatment. The sequence was obtained from a person aged 40 to 85 with oral cavity squamous cell carcinoma. This rearrangement joins TRBV7-2 to TRBJ1-1; D may be TRBD1 (5 bases). This CDR3 reads CASSPTQGYTEAFF. For the CDR3, the DNA is TGTGCCAGCAGCCCCACCCAGGGATACACTGAAGCTTTCTTT.